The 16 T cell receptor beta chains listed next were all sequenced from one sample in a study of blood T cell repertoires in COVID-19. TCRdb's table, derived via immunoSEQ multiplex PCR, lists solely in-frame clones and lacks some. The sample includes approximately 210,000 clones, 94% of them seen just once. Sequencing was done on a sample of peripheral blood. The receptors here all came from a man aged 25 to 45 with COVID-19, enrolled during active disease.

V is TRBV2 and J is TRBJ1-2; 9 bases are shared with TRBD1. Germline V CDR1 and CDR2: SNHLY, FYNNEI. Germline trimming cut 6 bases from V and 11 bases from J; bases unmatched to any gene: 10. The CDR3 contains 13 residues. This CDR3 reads CASRGQGDRGYTF. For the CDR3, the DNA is TGTGCCAGCAGGGGTCAAGGAGACAGGGGGTACACCTTC.

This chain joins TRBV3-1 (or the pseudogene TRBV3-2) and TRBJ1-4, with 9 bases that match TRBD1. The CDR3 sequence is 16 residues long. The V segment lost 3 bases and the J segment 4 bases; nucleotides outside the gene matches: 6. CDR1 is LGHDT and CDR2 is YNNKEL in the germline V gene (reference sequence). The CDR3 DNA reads TGTGCCAGCAGCCATTATTCGGACAGGGGTAATGAAAAACTGTTTTTT. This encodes CASSHYSDRGNEKLFF.

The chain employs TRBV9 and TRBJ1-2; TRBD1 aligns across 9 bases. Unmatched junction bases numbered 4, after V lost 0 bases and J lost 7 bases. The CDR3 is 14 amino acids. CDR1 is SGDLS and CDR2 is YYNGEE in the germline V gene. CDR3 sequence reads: CASSVEGQGSGYTF. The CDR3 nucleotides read TGTGCCAGCAGCGTAGAGGGACAGGGTTCTGGCTACACCTTC.

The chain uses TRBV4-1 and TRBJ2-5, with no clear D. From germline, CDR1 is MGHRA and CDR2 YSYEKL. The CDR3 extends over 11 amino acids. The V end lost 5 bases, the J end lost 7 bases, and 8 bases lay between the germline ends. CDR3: CASSVQRTQYF. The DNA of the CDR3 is TGCGCCAGCAGCGTCCAGCGGACCCAGTACTTC.

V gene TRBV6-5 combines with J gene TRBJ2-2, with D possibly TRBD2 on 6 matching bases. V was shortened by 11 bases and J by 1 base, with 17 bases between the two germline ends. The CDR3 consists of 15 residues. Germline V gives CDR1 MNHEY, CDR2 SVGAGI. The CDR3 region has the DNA TGTGCCTCCCGGAGCGGGCAGCTGAACACCGGGGAGCTGTTTTTT. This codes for CASRSGQLNTGELFF.

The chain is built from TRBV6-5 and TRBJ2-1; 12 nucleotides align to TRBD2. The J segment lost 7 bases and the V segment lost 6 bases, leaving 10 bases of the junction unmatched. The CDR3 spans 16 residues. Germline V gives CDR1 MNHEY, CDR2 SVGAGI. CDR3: CASRYGLAGNRNEQFF. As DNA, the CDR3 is TGTGCCAGCAGGTACGGACTAGCGGGGAACAGAAATGAGCAGTTCTTC.

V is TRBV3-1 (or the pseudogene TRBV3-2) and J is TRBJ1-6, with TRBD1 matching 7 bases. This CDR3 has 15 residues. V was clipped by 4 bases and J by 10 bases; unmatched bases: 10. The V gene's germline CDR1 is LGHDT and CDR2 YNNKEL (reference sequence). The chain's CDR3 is CASSPNRDRSSPLHF. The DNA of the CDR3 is TGTGCCAGCAGCCCGAACCGGGACAGATCCTCACCCCTCCACTTT.

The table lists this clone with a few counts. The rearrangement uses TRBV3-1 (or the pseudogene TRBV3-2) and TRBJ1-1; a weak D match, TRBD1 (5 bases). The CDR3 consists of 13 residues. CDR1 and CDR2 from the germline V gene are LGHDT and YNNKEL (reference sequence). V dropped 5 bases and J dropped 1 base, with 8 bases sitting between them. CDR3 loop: CASSKTGNTEAFF. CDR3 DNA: TGTGCCAGCAGCAAAACAGGGAACACTGAAGCTTTCTTT.

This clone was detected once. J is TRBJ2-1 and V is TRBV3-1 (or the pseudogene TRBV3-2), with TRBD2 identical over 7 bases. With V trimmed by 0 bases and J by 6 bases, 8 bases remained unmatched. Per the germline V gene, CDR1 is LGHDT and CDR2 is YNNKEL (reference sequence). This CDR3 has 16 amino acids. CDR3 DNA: TGTGCCAGCAGCCAAGAACTCCAGCGGGGTCGCAATGAGCAGTTCTTC. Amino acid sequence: CASSQELQRGRNEQFF.

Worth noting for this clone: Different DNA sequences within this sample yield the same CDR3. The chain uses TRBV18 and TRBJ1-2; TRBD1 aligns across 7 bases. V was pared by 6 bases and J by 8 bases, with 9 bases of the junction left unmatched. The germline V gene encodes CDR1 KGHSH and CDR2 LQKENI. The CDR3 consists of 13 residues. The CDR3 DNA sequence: TGTGCCAGCTCGCCCCGACAGGGCGACGGCTACACCTTC. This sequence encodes CASSPRQGDGYTF. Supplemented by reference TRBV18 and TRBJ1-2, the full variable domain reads NAGVMQNPRHLVRRRGQEARLRCSPMKGHSHVYWYRQLPEEGLKFMVYLQKENIIDESGMPKERFSAEFPKEGPSILRIQQVVRGDSAAYFCASSPRQGDGYTFGSGTRLTVV.

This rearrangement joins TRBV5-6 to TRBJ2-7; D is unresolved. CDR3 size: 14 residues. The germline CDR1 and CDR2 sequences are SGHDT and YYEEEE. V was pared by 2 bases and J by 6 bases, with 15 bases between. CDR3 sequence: CASSFLETSGEQYF. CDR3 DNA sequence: TGTGCCAGCAGCTTTTTAGAAACCTCGGGCGAGCAGTACTTC.

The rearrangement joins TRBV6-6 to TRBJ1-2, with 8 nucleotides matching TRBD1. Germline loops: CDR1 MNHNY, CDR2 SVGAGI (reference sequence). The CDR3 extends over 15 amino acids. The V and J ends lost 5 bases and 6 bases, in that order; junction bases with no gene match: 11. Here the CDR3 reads CASSPRQGTIDGYTF. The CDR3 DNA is TGTGCCAGCAGTCCCCGACAGGGGACAATCGATGGCTACACCTTC.

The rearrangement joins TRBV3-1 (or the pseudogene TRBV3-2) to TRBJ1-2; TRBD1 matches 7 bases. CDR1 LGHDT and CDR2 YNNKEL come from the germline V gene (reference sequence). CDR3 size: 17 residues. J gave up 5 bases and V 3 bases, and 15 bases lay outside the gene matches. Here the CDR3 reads CASSQTLGTGVPYGYTF. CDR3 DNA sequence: TGTGCCAGCAGCCAGACGTTGGGTACAGGGGTCCCATATGGCTACACCTTC.

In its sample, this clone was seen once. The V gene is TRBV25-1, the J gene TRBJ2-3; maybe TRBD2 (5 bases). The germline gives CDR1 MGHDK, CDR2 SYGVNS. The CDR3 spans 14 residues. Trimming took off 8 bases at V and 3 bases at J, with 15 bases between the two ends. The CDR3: CASSRARGTDTQYF. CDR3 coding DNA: TGTGCCAGCTCCCGGGCCCGGGGAACAGATACGCAGTATTTT.

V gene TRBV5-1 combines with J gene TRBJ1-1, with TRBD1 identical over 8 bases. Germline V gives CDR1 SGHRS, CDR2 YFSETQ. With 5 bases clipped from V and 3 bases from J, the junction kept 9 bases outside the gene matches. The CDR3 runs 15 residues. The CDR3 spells CASSDPDRADTEAFF. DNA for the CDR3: TGCGCCAGCAGTGACCCGGACAGGGCCGACACTGAAGCTTTCTTT.

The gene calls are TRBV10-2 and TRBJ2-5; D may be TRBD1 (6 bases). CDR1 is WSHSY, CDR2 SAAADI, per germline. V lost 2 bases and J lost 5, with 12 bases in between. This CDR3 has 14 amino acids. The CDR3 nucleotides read TGCGCCAGCAGTGAGAGACAGGCATTGGAGACCCAGTACTTC. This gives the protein CASSERQALETQYF.